The 23 T cell receptor beta chains in this list originate from one sample, sequenced in a study of molecular identifiers for immune sequencing clone quantification. Using its own MiXCR run on the PCR reads, TCRdb lists one record per CDR3 protein. The data hold over 600,000 distinct CDR3 sequences, with nearly 20% observed a single time. Sample: naive CD8+ T cells from blood, with Jurkat cell RNA spiked in. Noted subset: FACS-sorted CD8+CD4-CCR7+CD45RA+ naive T cells. These TCRs come from a human donor in good health. Some libraries in this study had Jurkat cell RNA spiked in.

The gene calls are TRBV6-2 or TRBV6-3 and TRBJ2-6; D unclear. The germline CDR1 and CDR2 sequences are MNHEY and SVGEGT. The CDR3 totals 18 residues. Trimming cost V 6 bases and J 0 bases, with 18 bases left between them. CDR3 loop: CASSPHWTGDSGANVLTF. CDR3 DNA sequence: TGTGCCAGCAGCCCACACTGGACCGGTGACTCTGGGGCCAACGTCCTGACTTTC.

This clonotype was counted only a few times. The J gene is TRBJ1-1, the V gene TRBV23-1, with D uncertain. TRBV23-1 has ORF status, its function being uncertain. The germline V and J ends were trimmed by 4 bases and 3 bases, with 12 bases remaining between them. The CDR3 runs to 14 residues. CDR3: CASSPPKWDTEAFF. DNA of the CDR3: TGCGCCAGCAGTCCTCCCAAATGGGACACTGAAGCTTTCTTT.

This clonotype was counted a few times. The chain is built from TRBV18 and TRBJ2-3, with D possibly being TRBD2 (5 bases). Germline assignment: CDR1 KGHSH and CDR2 LQKENI. V was pared by 5 bases and J by 1 base, with 16 bases between. The CDR3 has 16 residues. In DNA form, the CDR3 reads TGTGCCAGCTCATACAATAGTGTGGAGGGCACAGATACGCAGTATTTT. Protein: CASSYNSVEGTDTQYF.

This clonotype has a count of ten or more. J is TRBJ1-1 and V is TRBV12-3 or TRBV12-4, with D unresolved. This CDR3 is 11 amino acids long. V gave up 6 bases and J gave up 6 bases, with 8 bases separating them. In DNA, the CDR3 is TGTGCCAGCAGCTTAATTTCTGAAGCTTTCTTT. Translating it yields CASSLISEAFF.

Of note for this clonotype: A much larger clone lies a single base off, so this may be a read error. The chain combines TRBV20-1 with TRBJ2-5; TRBD2 is a possible D gene (7 bases). The CDR3 is made up of 13 amino acids. Trimming took 5 bases from V and 0 from J, leaving 10 bases between them. Germline CDR1 reads DFQATT; CDR2 reads SNEGSKA (reference sequence). The CDR3 sequence: CSAGRGYQETQYF. In DNA, the CDR3 is TGCAGTGCTGGGAGGGGGTACCAAGAGACCCAGTACTTC.

This clonotype was detected ten times or more. The chain recombines TRBV2 with TRBJ2-2; D not certain. Trimming shortened V by 7 bases and J by 5 bases, and 11 bases separated the two germline ends. Germline loops: CDR1 SNHLY, CDR2 FYNNEI. The CDR3 has 13 amino acids. For the CDR3, the DNA is TGTGCCAGCAATGAGAGGCGGACCGGGGAGCTGTTTTTT. Translation gives CASNERRTGELFF.

The rearrangement links TRBV9 to TRBJ2-7, with a possible D match to TRBD1 (8 bases). V shed 7 bases and J shed 5 bases, with 16 bases lying between them. The CDR3 has 13 residues. Germline CDR1 and CDR2: SGDLS and YYNGEE. The CDR3 region is CASFRTGRDEQYF. CDR3 coding DNA: TGTGCCAGCTTCCGGACAGGGAGGGACGAGCAGTACTTC.

The genes are TRBV5-8 and TRBJ1-1; D is perhaps TRBD1 (5 bases). This CDR3 region has 15 residues. CDR1 SGHTS and CDR2 YDEGEE come from the germline V gene. V shed 4 bases and J shed 3 bases, with 16 bases lying between them. The CDR3 is CASSPLWGLDTEAFF. CDR3 nucleotide sequence: TGTGCCAGCAGCCCATTGTGGGGGTTGGACACTGAAGCTTTCTTT.

This clonotype was counted between two and nine times. The chain uses TRBV9 and TRBJ2-2, with TRBD1 matching 10 bases. The V and J ends lost 3 bases and 0 bases, in that order; junction bases with no gene match: 8. The CDR3 loop spans 18 amino acids. Germline CDR1 and CDR2: SGDLS and YYNGEE. For the CDR3, the DNA is TGTGCCAGCAGCGCGGGACAGGGGATTGCCGCGAACACCGGGGAGCTGTTTTTT. It yields the protein CASSAGQGIAANTGELFF.

This clonotype was counted a few times. The rearrangement links TRBV27 to TRBJ2-1, with a weak D call TRBD1 (6 bases). Germline V gene data show CDR1 as MNHEY and CDR2 as SMNVEV (reference sequence). CDR3 size: 15 residues. Trimming cost V 4 bases and J 2 bases, with 12 bases left between them. The CDR3 here is CASSSYGQTYNEQFF. CDR3 DNA: TGTGCCAGCAGTTCCTATGGACAGACCTACAATGAGCAGTTCTTC.

This clonotype came up many times. The chain links TRBV4-1 to TRBJ2-7, with D hard to call. V lost 5 bases and J lost 5, with 19 bases in between. Germline CDR1 is MGHRA and CDR2 is YSYEKL. CDR3 length equals 15 residues. CDR3 bases: TGCGCCAGCAGCGAATCCAAACGCTCGGCCGACGAGCAGTACTTC. It is translated as CASSESKRSADEQYF.

This clonotype has more than one count but fewer than ten. V usage is TRBV4-3 and J usage is TRBJ2-7, with D unresolved. V dropped 0 bases and J dropped 6 bases, with 15 bases sitting between them. CDR3 length equals 15 residues. Germline assignment: CDR1 LGHNA and CDR2 YSLEER. The CDR3 loop reads CASSQDYSTDREQYF. The DNA of the CDR3 is TGCGCCAGCAGCCAAGATTACTCGACCGACCGCGAGCAGTACTTC.

The V and J genes are TRBV5-1 and TRBJ2-7; TRBD1 agrees at 8 bases. CDR1 is SGHRS, CDR2 YFSETQ, per germline. V dropped 3 bases and J dropped 5; count of bases not matched to a gene: 10. The CDR3 totals 15 residues. The CDR3 DNA reads TGCGCCAGCAGCTCGTTGGACAGGGAGGTCCACGAGCAGTACTTC. Amino acid sequence: CASSSLDREVHEQYF.

This clonotype was found a few times. The rearrangement links TRBV5-6 to TRBJ1-1; 11 bases are a match to TRBD1. J lost 1 base, V lost 3 bases, and 5 bases had no gene match. CDR1 is SGHDT and CDR2 is YYEEEE in the germline V gene. The CDR3 runs to 16 residues. The CDR3 sequence: CASSWRTGGWNTEAFF. The CDR3 DNA is TGTGCCAGCAGCTGGAGGACAGGGGGCTGGAACACTGAAGCTTTCTTT.

This clonotype was seen ten or more times. The chain links TRBV6-5 to TRBJ2-7; D assignment may be TRBD1 or TRBD2 (5 bases each). With 0 bases removed from V and 4 bases from J, the gap between germline ends came to 16 bases. The CDR3 length is 16 residues. Germline values: CDR1 MNHEY, CDR2 SVGAGI. The CDR3 nucleotides read TGTGCCAGCAGTTACTCTGGCCCGGGGCACTCTTACGAGCAGTACTTC. Protein sequence: CASSYSGPGHSYEQYF.

This clonotype was picked up many times. The chain carries TRBV5-6 and TRBJ2-1; TRBD2 is a possible D gene (6 bases). V lost 3 bases, J lost 2 bases, and 15 bases lay in between. The CDR3 covers 16 residues. CDR1 SGHDT and CDR2 YYEEEE come from the germline V gene. The CDR3 DNA reads TGTGCCAGCAGCTCGCGGGGCGAACCTACCTACAATGAGCAGTTCTTC. Translated: CASSSRGEPTYNEQFF.

This clonotype was picked up a small number of times. The chain carries TRBV9 and TRBJ2-7; 8 bases agree with TRBD2. The CDR3 extends over 15 amino acids. CDR1 SGDLS and CDR2 YYNGEE come from the germline V gene. With V trimmed by 2 bases and J by 0 bases, 4 bases remained unmatched. The chain's CDR3 is CASSVAGTSSYEQYF. The CDR3 nucleotides read TGTGCCAGCAGCGTTGCCGGGACTAGCTCCTACGAGCAGTACTTC.

Ten or more counts support this clonotype. The CDR3 coding sequence is TGTGCCAGCAGCGGCGAGGGACACCCAAGCTACGAGCAGTACTTC. Residues: CASSGEGHPSYEQYF. The chain combines TRBV5-6 with TRBJ2-7; D possibly corresponds to TRBD1 (6 bases). CDR1 SGHDT and CDR2 YYEEEE come from the germline V gene. CDR3 length equals 15 residues. The V gene lost 4 bases and the J gene lost 3 bases, with 17 bases spanning the gap.

This clonotype was observed at least ten times. The CDR3 DNA reads TGTGCCAGCAGCACGGGGACAGTTGCCAATCAGCCCCAGCATTTT. As protein: CASSTGTVANQPQHF. The gene calls are TRBV7-9 and TRBJ1-5; 7 nucleotides match TRBD1. V trimming: 5 bases; J trimming: 3 bases; junction bases outside the gene matches: 7. The CDR3 is 15 residues long. Per the germline V gene, CDR1 is SEHNR and CDR2 is FQNEAQ (reference sequence).

This clonotype appeared many times. The chain is built from TRBV28 and TRBJ2-5; D is ambiguous. In germline, CDR1 is MDHEN, CDR2 SYDVKM. Trimming stripped 6 bases from V and 5 bases from J, with 16 bases between. CDR3 length: 14 amino acids. CDR3 loop: CASRYTRTWETQYF. CDR3 nucleotide sequence: TGTGCCAGCAGGTACACGCGGACGTGGGAGACCCAGTACTTC.

In this sample, this clonotype turned up many times. The chain is built from TRBV7-9 and TRBJ1-3, with D possibly TRBD1 on 6 matching bases. The CDR3 contains 16 residues. The germline gives CDR1 SEHNR, CDR2 FQNEAQ (reference sequence). With 6 bases removed from V and 2 bases from J, the gap between germline ends came to 17 bases. This CDR3 reads CASSLVGGLTGNTIYF. The CDR3 bases are TGTGCCAGCAGTCTAGTCGGGGGGCTTACTGGAAACACCATATATTTT.

V usage is TRBV10-1 and J usage is TRBJ2-7; 7 nucleotides match TRBD2. Per germline, CDR1 WNHNN and CDR2 SYGVQD (reference sequence). The CDR3 covers 14 residues. V was clipped by 4 bases and J by 2 bases; unmatched bases: 5. In DNA form, the CDR3 reads TGCGCCAGCAGTGCCAGCGGGAAAACCTACGAGCAGTACTTC. Translated: CASSASGKTYEQYF.

This clonotype was picked up many times. J is TRBJ1-5 and V is TRBV7-2, with 8 bases fitting TRBD1. Germline-derived CDR1 and CDR2 are SGHTA and FQGNSA. J gave up 3 bases and V 6 bases, and 4 bases lay outside the gene matches. This CDR3 region has 14 residues. This CDR3 reads CASRAQGDNQPQHF. The CDR3 DNA reads TGTGCCAGCAGGGCACAGGGGGACAATCAGCCCCAGCATTTT.